These 27 T cell receptor beta chains share one sample of origin, sequenced in a study of cytomegalovirus exposure and HLA in healthy donors. The PCR used 60 Vbeta and 13 Jbeta primers. Assay: immunoSEQ multiplex PCR; the TCRdb copy retains only in-frame clones and omits some. The sample records roughly 150,000 clones, over 70% being singletons. Sequencing was done on a sample of PBMCs. The receptors here all came from a woman aged 40 to 50 in good health and CMV-seronegative.

This clone was observed a few times. CDR3 in DNA: TGTGCCAGCAGCTTAATCACTAGCTCCTACGAGCAGTACTTC. The encoded protein is CASSLITSSYEQYF. The chain joins TRBV7-2 to TRBJ2-5, with D possibly matching TRBD2 (5 bases). The end of the DNA is better explained by TRBJ2-7, so the J call may be wrong. CDR1 SGHTA and CDR2 FQGNSA come from the germline V gene. CDR3 size: 14 residues.

CDR3 bases: TGTGCCAGCAGCTTCGGGACTCCCTACACAGATACGCAGTATTTT. This gives the protein CASSFGTPYTDTQYF. This chain connects TRBV11-2 to TRBJ2-3, with a weak D call TRBD2 (6 bases). The V and J ends lost 3 bases and 2 bases respectively, with 12 bases between them. Germline V CDR1 and CDR2: SGHAT, FQNNGV. The CDR3 covers 15 residues.

In DNA form, the CDR3 reads TGCGCCAGCAGCCCCTCCGACTCGAACGAGCAGTACTTC. Translation: CASSPSDSNEQYF. V usage is TRBV5-1 and J usage is TRBJ2-7; no clear D. The CDR3 runs 13 residues. Germline assignment: CDR1 SGHRS and CDR2 YFSETQ. V was clipped by 4 bases and J by 5 bases, with 13 bases between them.

This clone has just a few counts. The genes are TRBV19 and TRBJ2-1; TRBD2 matches 8 bases. Trimming cost V 7 bases and J 3 bases; bases outside gene matches: 11. The CDR3 is made up of 16 amino acids. Germline V gives CDR1 LNHDA, CDR2 SQIVND (reference sequence). For the CDR3, the DNA is TGTGCCAGTACCCCGTCTCCTAGCGGGTTCTACAATGAGCAGTTCTTC. Its protein is CASTPSPSGFYNEQFF.

The CDR3 sequence: CASSLRTSGGDEQFF. CDR3 in DNA: TGTGCCAGCAGCCTAAGGACTAGCGGGGGAGATGAGCAGTTCTTC. The chain carries TRBV5-6 and TRBJ2-1; the match to TRBD2 covers 13 bases. Germline assignment: CDR1 SGHDT and CDR2 YYEEEE. The CDR3 has 15 residues. With V trimmed by 4 bases and J by 8 bases, 6 bases remained unmatched.

The V gene is TRBV7-2, the J gene TRBJ2-7, with a weak D call TRBD1 (5 bases). The V end was cut by 4 bases, the J end by 4 bases, with 11 bases between. Per the germline V gene, CDR1 is SGHTA and CDR2 is FQGNSA. This CDR3 region has 13 residues. Here the CDR3 reads CASSSSGLYEQYF. The CDR3 nucleotides read TGTGCCAGCAGCTCCTCAGGGTTGTACGAGCAGTACTTC.

This clone occurred once. A read error may account for a junction end that differs from germline. This chain links TRBV7-9 with TRBJ1-1; possible D gene TRBD1, 5 bases. This CDR3 spans 14 amino acids. The germline V gene has CDR1 SEHNR and CDR2 FQNEAQ (reference sequence). The CDR3 region is CSSSSSDSNTEAFF. The CDR3 DNA follows: TGTTCCAGCAGTTCCTCCGACAGCAACACTGAAGCTTTCTTT.

The J gene is TRBJ1-1, the V gene TRBV2; perhaps TRBD1 as D (5 bases). CDR3 length equals 15 residues. Per the germline V gene, CDR1 is SNHLY and CDR2 is FYNNEI. The ends were cut back, 8 bases at V and 1 base at J, with 17 bases in the middle. The CDR3 coding sequence is TGTGCCAGCCAATGGGGGGGGTATGGGAACACTGAAGCTTTCTTT. Encoded protein: CASQWGGYGNTEAFF.

The sample holds one count of this clone. The chain joins TRBV6-5 to TRBJ2-5, with 9 positions matching TRBD1. Germline-derived CDR1 and CDR2 are MNHEY and SVGAGI. This CDR3 is 15 amino acids long. V shed 6 bases, J shed 3 bases, and the junction held 8 bases outside the gene matches. In nucleotides, the CDR3 is TGTGCCAGCAGCAATACTGGGACAGGGAAAGAGACCCAGTACTTC. Translating it yields CASSNTGTGKETQYF.

The rearrangement uses TRBV27 and TRBJ2-5; D possibly corresponds to TRBD1 (5 bases). Germline-derived CDR1 and CDR2 are MNHEY and SMNVEV (reference sequence). V dropped 5 bases and J dropped 1 base, with 14 bases sitting between them. CDR3 size: 15 residues. The CDR3 reads CASSPPSGRQETQYF. The DNA of the CDR3 is TGTGCCAGCAGTCCTCCTTCAGGGCGCCAAGAGACCCAGTACTTC.

This clone occurred a few times. The V gene is TRBV9, the J gene TRBJ2-3; 9 bases match TRBD1. This CDR3 spans 15 amino acids. V lost 0 bases and J lost 3; bases outside the gene matches: 2. Germline V CDR1 and CDR2: SGDLS, YYNGEE. The CDR3 DNA sequence: TGTGCCAGCAGCGTAGACAGGGGGCGTACAGATACGCAGTATTTT. This gives the protein CASSVDRGRTDTQYF.

V usage is TRBV4-3 and J usage is TRBJ2-7, with 8 bases fitting TRBD2. Germline values: CDR1 LGHNA, CDR2 YSLEER. With 0 bases clipped from V and 0 bases from J, the junction kept 1 base outside the gene matches. This CDR3 spans 15 amino acids. CDR3 bases: TGCGCCAGCAGCCAAGAGAGCGGGAGCTCCTACGAGCAGTACTTC. This translates into CASSQESGSSYEQYF.

CDR3 in amino acids: CASSGQSLITDTQYF. In DNA form, the CDR3 reads TGTGCCAGCAGTGGCCAGTCATTGATCACAGATACGCAGTATTTT. The chain recombines TRBV2 with TRBJ2-3; no clear D. The CDR3 runs 15 residues. Trimming removed 4 bases at V and 2 bases at J, with 13 bases between. From germline, CDR1 is SNHLY and CDR2 FYNNEI.

This chain links TRBV15 with TRBJ1-5, with D perhaps matching TRBD1 (6 bases). V was pared by 0 bases and J by 2 bases, with 17 bases between. The CDR3 runs 18 residues. Per the germline V gene, CDR1 is LNHNV and CDR2 is YYDKDF (reference sequence). The CDR3 bases are TGTGCCACCAGCAGAGACCTTGCGGGGGGCGCGGGCAATCAGCCCCAGCATTTT. Protein: CATSRDLAGGAGNQPQHF.

This clone came up many times. This chain connects TRBV21-1 to TRBJ2-3; the table's D call, TRBD2, has no DNA check behind it. TRBV21-1 is listed as a pseudogene. The CDR3 contains 15 residues. The CDR3 spells CASSKLAGGTDTQYF. The CDR3 DNA is TGTGCCAGCAGCAAACTAGCGGGGGGCACAGATACGCAGTATTTT.

V and J are TRBV2 and TRBJ2-5; 7 bases are shared with TRBD1. The V segment lost 1 base and the J segment 4 bases; nucleotides outside the gene matches: 9. CDR3 length: 16 amino acids. Germline CDR1 SNHLY, CDR2 FYNNEI. CDR3 loop: CASSEERGHVGETQYF. CDR3 sequence (DNA): TGTGCCAGCAGTGAAGAAAGGGGGCATGTAGGAGAGACCCAGTACTTC.

V gene TRBV10-1 combines with J gene TRBJ2-1, with 9 bases fitting TRBD1. The CDR3 loop spans 14 amino acids. V dropped 3 bases and J dropped 10; count of bases not matched to a gene: 7. Per the germline V gene, CDR1 is WNHNN and CDR2 is SYGVQD (reference sequence). CDR3 sequence reads: CASSDRTGVKEQFF. The CDR3 coding sequence is TGCGCCAGCAGTGACCGGACAGGGGTTAAGGAGCAGTTCTTC.

Turning to this clone: A read error may account for a junction end that differs from germline. The chain employs TRBV7-9 and TRBJ2-6, with a weak D call TRBD1 (5 bases). The CDR3 consists of 16 residues. The V gene's germline CDR1 is SEHNR and CDR2 FQNEAQ (reference sequence). CDR3 residues: CASSSSQISGANGLTF. CDR3 nucleotide sequence: TGTGCCAGCAGCTCCTCACAGATCTCTGGGGCCAACGGCCTGACTTTC. Looking up the rest from reference TRBV7-9 and TRBJ2-6 gives the full variable domain: DTGVSQNPRHKITKRGQNVTFRCDPISEHNRLYWYRQTLGQGPEFLTYFQNEAQLEKSRLLSDRFSAERPKGSFSTLEIQRTEQGDSAMYLCASSSSQISGANGLTFGAGSRLTVL.

The rearrangement joins TRBV6-5 to TRBJ2-1; D may be TRBD2 (5 bases). Trimming removed 4 bases from V and 3 bases from J, with 13 bases in between. This CDR3 region has 15 residues. Germline V gene data show CDR1 as MNHEY and CDR2 as SVGAGI. The CDR3, as DNA: TGTGCCAGCAGTTCCGGGGAGCGCTTCTACAATGAGCAGTTCTTC. It translates to CASSSGERFYNEQFF.

The V call is TRBV5-1, the J call TRBJ1-1; 8 bases align to TRBD1. V lost 2 bases to trimming and J lost 8 bases; unmatched junction nucleotides: 2. Germline V gives CDR1 SGHRS, CDR2 YFSETQ. CDR3 length equals 12 residues. The chain's CDR3 is CASSFTGGEAFF. The CDR3 DNA reads as TGCGCCAGCAGCTTTACAGGGGGAGAAGCTTTCTTT.

The chain uses TRBV11-2 and TRBJ2-2; D is unresolved. Trimming took 3 bases from V and 4 from J, leaving 9 bases between them. Germline CDR1 is SGHAT and CDR2 is FQNNGV. The CDR3 contains 14 residues. The CDR3 DNA follows: TGTGCCAGCAGCTTTGTTAGTTTCACCGGGGAGCTGTTTTTT. Its translation: CASSFVSFTGELFF.

This chain links TRBV2 with TRBJ1-2; 9 nucleotides align to TRBD1. The V gene end was trimmed by 4 bases and the J gene end by 8 bases; junction bases not matched to a gene: 8. Germline values: CDR1 SNHLY, CDR2 FYNNEI. The CDR3 has 14 amino acids. As DNA, the CDR3 is TGTGCCAGCAGTGTGGGACAGGGACAAATCGGCTACACCTTC. It encodes CASSVGQGQIGYTF.

V gene TRBV5-4 combines with J gene TRBJ2-3, with TRBD2 matching over 8 bases. Trimming took 3 bases from V and 1 from J; bases not matched to a gene: 4. The CDR3 length is 15 residues. Germline V gene data show CDR1 as SGHNT and CDR2 as YYREEE (reference sequence). The CDR3 DNA is TGTGCCAGCAGCTCCGGGGGGGGTGGCACAGATACGCAGTATTTT. Its protein is CASSSGGGGTDTQYF.

This clone has a handful of counts. The gene calls are TRBV6-6 and TRBJ2-2; 7 bases fit TRBD1. This CDR3 is built from 16 residues. Germline CDR1 reads MNHNY; CDR2 reads SVGAGI (reference sequence). The junction had 11 bases not matched to a gene; V was cut back by 6 bases and J by 4 bases. The DNA for the CDR3 is TGTGCCAGCAGCCCTCAGGGGGTGATGAGCACCGGGGAGCTGTTTTTT. Its protein product is CASSPQGVMSTGELFF.

V usage is TRBV10-3 and J usage is TRBJ2-3; D uncertain. Per the germline V gene, CDR1 is ENHRY and CDR2 is SYGVKD. V lost 1 base to trimming and J lost 0 bases, with 5 bases between them. The CDR3 length is 14 residues. CDR3 loop: CAISELGSTDTQYF. In DNA form, the CDR3 reads TGTGCCATCAGTGAGTTGGGCAGCACAGATACGCAGTATTTT.

The gene calls are TRBV27 and TRBJ2-5; 9 bases align to TRBD1. The J call could be wrong; TRBJ2-7 is a better fit for the DNA end. This CDR3 is built from 14 residues. Germline CDR1 and CDR2: MNHEY and SMNVEV (reference sequence). The CDR3, as DNA: TGTGCCAGCAGTCCGGGACAGGGTCAGTACGAGCAGTACTTC. It specifies CASSPGQGQYEQYF.

V is TRBV5-1 and J is TRBJ2-7; TRBD2 matches 11 bases. Germline values: CDR1 SGHRS, CDR2 YFSETQ. Losses at the gene ends were 4 bases for V and 2 bases for J; bases not matched to a gene: 17. CDR3 length equals 19 residues. The CDR3 is CASSPPAGLAVPKAYEQYF. CDR3 sequence (DNA): TGCGCCAGCAGCCCGCCGGCGGGACTAGCGGTACCAAAGGCCTACGAGCAGTACTTC.